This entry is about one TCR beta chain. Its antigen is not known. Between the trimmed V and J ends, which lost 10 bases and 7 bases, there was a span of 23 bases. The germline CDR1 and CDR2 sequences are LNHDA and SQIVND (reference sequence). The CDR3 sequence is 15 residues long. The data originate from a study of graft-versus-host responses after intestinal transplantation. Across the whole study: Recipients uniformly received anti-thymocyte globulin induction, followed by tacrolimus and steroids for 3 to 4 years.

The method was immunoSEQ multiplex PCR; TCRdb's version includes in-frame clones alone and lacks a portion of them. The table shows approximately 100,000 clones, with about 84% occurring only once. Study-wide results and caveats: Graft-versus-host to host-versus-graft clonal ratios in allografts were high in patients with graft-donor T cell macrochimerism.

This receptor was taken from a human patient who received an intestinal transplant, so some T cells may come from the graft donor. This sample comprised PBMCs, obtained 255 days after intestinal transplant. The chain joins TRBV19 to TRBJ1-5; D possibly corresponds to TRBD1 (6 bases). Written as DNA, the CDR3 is TGTGCCACCCGCTCTTTGGGGGGGCTCGGGCAGCCCCAGCATTTT. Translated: CATRSLGGLGQPQHF.